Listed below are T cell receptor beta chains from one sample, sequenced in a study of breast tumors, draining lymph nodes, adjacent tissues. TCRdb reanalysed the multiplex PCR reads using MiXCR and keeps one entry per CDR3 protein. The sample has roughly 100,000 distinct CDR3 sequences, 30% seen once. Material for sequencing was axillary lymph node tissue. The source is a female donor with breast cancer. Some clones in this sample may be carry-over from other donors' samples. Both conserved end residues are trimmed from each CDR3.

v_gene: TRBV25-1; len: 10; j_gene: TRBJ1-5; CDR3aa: ASRGDYQPQH
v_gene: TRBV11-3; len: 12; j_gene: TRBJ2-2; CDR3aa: ASSFGSDTGELF
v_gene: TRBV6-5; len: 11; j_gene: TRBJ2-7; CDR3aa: ASGRSSSYEQY
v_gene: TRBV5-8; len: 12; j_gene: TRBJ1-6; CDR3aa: ASSFVQGPSPLH
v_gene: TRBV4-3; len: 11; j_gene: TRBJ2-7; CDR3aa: ASSHQASYEQY
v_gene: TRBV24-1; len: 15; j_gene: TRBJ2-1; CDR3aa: ATSDSGTSGSYNEQF
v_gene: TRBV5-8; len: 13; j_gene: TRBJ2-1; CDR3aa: ASSYLASSYNEQF
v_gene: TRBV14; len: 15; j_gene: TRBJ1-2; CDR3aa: ASSQDWGQGRNYGYT
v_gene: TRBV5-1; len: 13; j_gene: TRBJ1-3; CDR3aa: ASSPDRGSGNTIY
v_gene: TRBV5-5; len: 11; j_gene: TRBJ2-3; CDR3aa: ASSYSGFDTQY
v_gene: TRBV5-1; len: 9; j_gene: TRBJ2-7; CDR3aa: ASSLEGQQY
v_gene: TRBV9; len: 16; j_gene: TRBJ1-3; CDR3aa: ASSVARRQPHSGNTIY
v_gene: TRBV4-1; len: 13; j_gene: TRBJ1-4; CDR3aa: ASNEPGLLNEKLF
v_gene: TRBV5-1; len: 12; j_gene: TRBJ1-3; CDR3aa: ASSLEGVGNTIY
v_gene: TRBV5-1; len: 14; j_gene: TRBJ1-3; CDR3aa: ASSLGTGHSGNTIY
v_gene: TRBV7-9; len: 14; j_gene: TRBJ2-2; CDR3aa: ASSSYLASGTGELF
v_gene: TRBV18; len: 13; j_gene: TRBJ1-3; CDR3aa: ASSPEGVPGNTIY
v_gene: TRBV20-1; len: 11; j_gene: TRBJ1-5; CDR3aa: SARGDTNQPQH
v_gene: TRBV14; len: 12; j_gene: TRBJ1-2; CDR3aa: ASDPQGTNYGYT
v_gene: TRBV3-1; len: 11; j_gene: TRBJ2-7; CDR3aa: ASRNRGTDEQY
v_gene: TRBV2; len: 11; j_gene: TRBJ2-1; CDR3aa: ASSEGIAGTQF
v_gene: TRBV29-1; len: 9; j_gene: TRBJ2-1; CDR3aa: SGGGGDEQF
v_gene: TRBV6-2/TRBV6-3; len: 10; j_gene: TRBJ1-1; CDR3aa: ASSHGEGRAF
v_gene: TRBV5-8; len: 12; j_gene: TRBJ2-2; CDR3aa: ASSWETTTGELF
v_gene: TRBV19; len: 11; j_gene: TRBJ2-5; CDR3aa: ASSIEGQETQY
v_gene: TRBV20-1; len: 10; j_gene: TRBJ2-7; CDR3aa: SARQGFYEQY
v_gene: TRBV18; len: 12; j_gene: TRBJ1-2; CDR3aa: ASSEDRNLYGYT
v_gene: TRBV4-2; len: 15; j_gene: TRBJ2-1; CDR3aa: ASSQDQGLAGGNEQF
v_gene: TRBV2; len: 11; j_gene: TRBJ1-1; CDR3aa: ATQSHPNTEAF
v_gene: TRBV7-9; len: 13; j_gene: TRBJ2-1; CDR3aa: ASSLGESGRNEQF
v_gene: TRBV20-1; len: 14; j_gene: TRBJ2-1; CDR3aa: SAKGLAGGRYNEQF
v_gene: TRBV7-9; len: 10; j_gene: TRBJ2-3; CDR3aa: ASSLDSGRRY